This T cell receptor beta chain was recorded in a study of spatial heterogeneity in lung cancer. At the level of the study: Follow-up PBMC samples were sequenced when available, at a median of approximately 23 months after resection. In the raw reads, each unique TCR and UMI combination was present more than ten times on average.

The sample's time point: blood at routine non-recurrence follow-up after resection. Sequencing covered unsorted whole RNA taken from tumor, nontumor lung or frozen PBMC. This clonotype has a count of ten or more. The antigen is unknown. Overall study results and limits: Resection blood, more than follow-up blood, showed ubiquitous expanded tumor TCRs.

Each CDR3 protein is one row after TCRdb ran MiXCR on the 5' RACE reads. The sample includes about 43,000 distinct CDR3 sequences, 20% to 25% of them seen just once. The sequence was obtained from a female donor with early-stage non-small cell lung cancer. Sequences were derived from PBMCs, sampled at follow-up.

CDR3 bases: TGTGCCAGCCGTCCAGGGTCTGGAAACACCATATATTTT. Translation: CASRPGSGNTIYF. The chain carries TRBV12-3 or TRBV12-4 and TRBJ1-3, with D perhaps TRBD1 (5 bases). V was trimmed by 8 bases and J by 1 base, leaving 9 bases between them. There are 13 residues in the CDR3.